Listed below are T cell receptor beta chains from one sample, sequenced in a study of beta chain features in type 1 diabetes. This table comes from immunoSEQ multiplex PCR, and its TCRdb copy is limited to in-frame clones, with some not included. The sample holds just over 600,000 clones; around 15% are singletons and the top ten take around 0.095%. Material: naive CD4+ T cells from blood. The receptors derive from a man younger than 35 in good health. Each CDR3 is given with its conserved first and last residue. D genes are given only for firm matches. Size is stated for part of the rows, as once, few or many counts, or as a class when the clone is expanded.

CDR3 protein,CDR3 DNA,J gene,clone size,D gene,V gene
CASSLGTGKNTEAFF,TGCGCCAGCAGCTTGGGGACAGGGAAGAACACTGAAGCTTTCTTT,TRBJ1-1,few,TRBD1,TRBV5-1
CASSLGLAGGQETQYF,TGTGCCAGCAGCTTAGGACTAGCGGGGGGGCAAGAGACCCAGTACTTC,TRBJ2-5,few,TRBD2,TRBV7-2
CSVGAGTGDYEQYF,TGCAGCGTTGGAGCCGGGACAGGGGACTACGAGCAGTACTTC,TRBJ2-7,NA,TRBD1,TRBV29-1
CASSLTGGNQPQHF,TGTGCCAGCAGCTTAACCGGGGGCAATCAGCCCCAGCATTTT,TRBJ1-5,few,NA,TRBV7-9
CASRQGWGTEAFF,TGTGCCAGCAGACAGGGGTGGGGGACTGAAGCTTTCTTT,TRBJ1-1,NA,TRBD1,TRBV28
CASSLLVGVSSYNEQFF,TGTGCCAGCAGTTTATTGGTCGGGGTAAGCTCCTACAATGAGCAGTTCTTC,TRBJ2-1,few,NA,TRBV28
CSVAQGDTEAFF,TGCAGCGTTGCGCAGGGGGACACTGAAGCTTTCTTT,TRBJ1-1,NA,TRBD1,TRBV29-1
CSVGRTGVSYEQYF,TGCAGCGTTGGGAGAACAGGGGTCTCCTACGAGCAGTACTTC,TRBJ2-7,NA,TRBD1,TRBV29-1
CSARQNYGYTF,TGCAGTGCTAGACAGAACTATGGCTACACCTTC,TRBJ1-2,NA,NA,TRBV20-1
CAWSLGQGNQPQHF,TGTGCCTGGAGCCTAGGGCAGGGCAATCAGCCCCAGCATTTT,TRBJ1-5,few,NA,TRBV30
CASGLVPWGSNTGELFF,TGTGCTAGTGGTTTGGTACCGTGGGGCTCGAACACCGGGGAGCTGTTTTTT,TRBJ2-2,few,NA,TRBV12-5
CASSERGGRETQYF,TGTGCCAGCAGCGAACGGGGGGGCCGTGAGACCCAGTACTTC,TRBJ2-5,NA,TRBD2,TRBV9
CASSLVPVSSGRAEEQYF,TGTGCCAGCAGCTTAGTCCCTGTATCTAGCGGGAGGGCCGAGGAGCAGTACTTC,TRBJ2-7,NA,TRBD2,TRBV11-1
CASSSGTGDTGELFF,TGTGCCAGCAGTTCCGGGACAGGGGATACCGGGGAGCTGTTTTTT,TRBJ2-2,few,TRBD1,TRBV6-1
CASSRSGKDGYTF,TGTGCCAGCAGCCGCTCGGGAAAGGATGGCTACACCTTC,TRBJ1-2,few,NA,TRBV11-1
CASSLLVAGGREQFF,TGTGCCAGCAGCTTACTGGTAGCGGGGGGTAGGGAGCAGTTCTTC,TRBJ2-1,NA,TRBD2,TRBV13
CASSHAESSNYGYTF,TGCGCCAGCAGCCATGCGGAGAGTTCGAACTATGGCTACACCTTC,TRBJ1-2,NA,NA,TRBV4-1
CSVVRLLTENYGYTF,TGCAGCGTTGTCCGCCTTTTGACGGAGAACTATGGCTACACCTTC,TRBJ1-2,few,NA,TRBV29-1
CASSRGTSGNEETQYF,TGTGCCAGCAGCAGAGGGACTAGCGGGAATGAAGAGACCCAGTACTTC,TRBJ2-5,few,TRBD2,TRBV9
CASSLSGTKGTEAFF,TGTGCCAGCAGCTTATCCGGGACGAAAGGCACTGAAGCTTTCTTT,TRBJ1-1,NA,NA,TRBV7-2
CASSSTLMNTEAFF,TGTGCCAGCTCATCGACACTCATGAACACTGAAGCTTTCTTT,TRBJ1-1,NA,NA,TRBV18
CASSAGQGGSNQPQHF,TGTGCCAGCAGCGCCGGACAGGGTGGAAGCAATCAGCCCCAGCATTTT,TRBJ1-5,NA,TRBD1,TRBV9
CASSLGRQTYEQYF,TGTGCCAGCAGCTTAGGTCGGCAGACCTACGAGCAGTACTTC,TRBJ2-7,NA,NA,TRBV7-2
CASSVGTVGLAKNIQYF,TGTGCCAGCAGCGTAGGGACAGTCGGGTTAGCCAAAAACATTCAGTACTTC,TRBJ2-4,few,NA,TRBV9
CASSPRQGAAYEQYF,TGTGCCAGCTCACCACGGCAGGGTGCGGCGTACGAGCAGTACTTC,TRBJ2-7,NA,NA,TRBV18
CASSYSTLDSYEQYF,TGTGCCAGCAGTTACTCGACGTTGGACAGCTACGAGCAGTACTTC,TRBJ2-7,NA,NA,TRBV6-5
CAWSVGPGARHEQYF,TGTGCCTGGAGTGTAGGCCCGGGGGCGAGGCACGAGCAGTACTTC,TRBJ2-7,few,NA,TRBV30
CASSLTPGEKLFF,TGTGCCAGCAGCCTAACCCCCGGCGAAAAACTGTTTTTT,TRBJ1-4,NA,NA,TRBV11-1
CASSLPGVANEQFF,TGTGCCAGCAGTCTTCCCGGGGTGGCCAATGAGCAGTTCTTC,TRBJ2-1,NA,NA,TRBV28
CASSLASYGYTF,TGTGCCAGCAGTTTAGCCAGCTATGGCTACACCTTC,TRBJ1-2,few,NA,TRBV28
CASSALGHSVPTEAFF,TGTGCCAGCAGCGCCCTCGGACACTCGGTTCCCACTGAAGCTTTCTTT,TRBJ1-1,few,NA,TRBV25-1
CASKRGGTLTGELFF,TGTGCCAGCAAACGTGGGGGGACTCTGACTGGGGAGCTGTTTTTT,TRBJ2-2,NA,NA,TRBV25-1
CASSLDGSGRYNEQFF,TGTGCCAGCAGCTTAGATGGTAGCGGGAGATACAATGAGCAGTTCTTC,TRBJ2-1,NA,TRBD2,TRBV7-3
CASSSSGRVQETQYF,TGCGCCAGCAGCTCTAGCGGGAGGGTCCAAGAGACCCAGTACTTC,TRBJ2-5,few,TRBD2,TRBV5-1
CASSAIGQGTDTQYF,TGTGCCAGTAGTGCCATCGGGCAGGGGACAGATACGCAGTATTTT,TRBJ2-3,NA,NA,TRBV19
CATSAEGRRGYLLSGANVLTF,TGTGCCACCAGCGCCGAGGGGCGGCGGGGATACCTCTTATCTGGGGCCAACGTCCTGACTTTC,TRBJ2-6,NA,NA,TRBV15
CASSLGGSARGINQPQHF,TGTGCCAGCAGCTTAGGGGGGTCTGCCAGGGGAATAAATCAGCCCCAGCATTTT,TRBJ1-5,NA,NA,TRBV7-9
CASRDRWLGSYEQYF,TGTGCCAGCAGGGACAGGTGGTTGGGCTCCTACGAGCAGTACTTC,TRBJ2-7,NA,TRBD1,TRBV28
CASSLMSSRTRVNEQYF,TGTGCCAGCAGTTTAATGTCCTCACGGACTAGGGTGAACGAGCAGTACTTC,TRBJ2-7,few,TRBD2,TRBV27
CASSTPQGSNSPLHF,TGTGCCAGCAGTACCCCACAAGGATCGAATTCACCCCTCCACTTT,TRBJ1-6,NA,NA,TRBV6-5
CASRSGVGAWNTEAFF,TGTGCCAGCAGGTCCGGAGTGGGGGCATGGAACACTGAAGCTTTCTTT,TRBJ1-1,NA,NA,TRBV28
CASSYRWGQGYEQYF,TGTGCCAGCAGTTATAGATGGGGACAGGGTTACGAGCAGTACTTC,TRBJ2-7,NA,TRBD1,TRBV27
CASSVHLGEQFF,TGTGCCAGCAGCGTCCACCTTGGTGAGCAGTTCTTC,TRBJ2-1,few,NA,TRBV9
CASSPGHEGLLFF,TGTGCCAGCAGCCCGGGACATGAGGGCTTACTGTTTTTT,TRBJ1-4,few,NA,TRBV9
CASSQGQARPYF,TGTGCCAGCAGTCAGGGACAAGCACGTCCCTATTTT,TRBJ2-3,NA,NA,TRBV28
CASTVIPATGELFF,TGTGCCAGCACAGTCATTCCAGCTACCGGGGAGCTGTTTTTT,TRBJ2-2,few,NA,TRBV6-1
CASSQEPQGARTF,TGCGCCAGCAGCCAAGAACCCCAGGGGGCGCGCACCTTC,TRBJ1-2,NA,TRBD1,TRBV4-3
CASSLGPPEGGYTF,TGTGCCAGCAGCTTAGGGCCTCCGGAAGGTGGCTACACCTTC,TRBJ1-2,few,NA,TRBV7-6
CASSLGDGNNSPLHF,TGTGCCAGCAGCTTAGGGGACGGAAATAATTCACCCCTCCACTTT,TRBJ1-6,NA,NA,TRBV7-8
CASSPRRWGRTEAFF,TGCGCCAGCAGCCCCCGTAGATGGGGCAGGACTGAAGCTTTCTTT,TRBJ1-1,NA,NA,TRBV5-1
CASSQDLIELRRRTDTQYF,TGCGCCAGCAGCCAAGATTTAATAGAACTCAGGAGGCGAACAGATACGCAGTATTTT,TRBJ2-3,few,NA,TRBV4-3
CASSAGPGYTF,TGTGCCAGCAGCGCAGGGCCTGGCTACACCTTC,TRBJ1-2,NA,NA,TRBV9
CAISRGTEAFF,TGTGCCATCAGCAGGGGCACTGAAGCTTTCTTT,TRBJ1-1,many,NA,TRBV10-3
CASSLLRGQGTDTQYF,TGTGCCAGCAGCTTACTCCGGGGACAGGGAACTGATACGCAGTATTTT,TRBJ2-3,few,TRBD1,TRBV11-1
CASSLRLAGGPTDTQYF,TGTGCCAGTAGTTTAAGACTAGCGGGAGGGCCCACAGATACGCAGTATTTT,TRBJ2-3,few,TRBD2,TRBV19
CAISESSPGGGQTQYF,TGTGCCATCAGTGAGTCGAGTCCGGGAGGGGGTCAGACCCAGTACTTC,TRBJ2-5,few,TRBD2,TRBV10-3
CASSYSSRKYF,TGTGCCAGCAGTTACTCCTCCCGAAAGTACTTC,TRBJ2-7,NA,NA,TRBV6-6
CASSLTSGTQETQYF,TGTGCCAGCAGCTTGACTAGCGGGACCCAAGAGACCCAGTACTTC,TRBJ2-5,few,TRBD2,TRBV5-4
CASSYRGGNEQYF,TGTGCCAGCAGCTACAGGGGAGGCAACGAGCAGTACTTC,TRBJ2-7,NA,NA,TRBV7-9
CASSPQIEKAFF,TGTGCCAGCAGTCCACAGATCGAAAAAGCTTTCTTT,TRBJ1-1,few,NA,TRBV28